This T cell receptor (beta chain) derives from a study of blood T cell repertoires in COVID-19. This CDR3 has 15 amino acids. The germline V gene encodes CDR1 SGHTA and CDR2 FQGNSA. The J segment lost 2 bases and the V segment lost 5 bases, leaving 8 bases of the junction unmatched. This clone was counted once. Here immunoSEQ multiplex PCR was the method, and the copy in TCRdb shows in-frame clones only, minus some. The top ten hold 5.2% of the sample, which has about 220,000 clones, 80% to 85% seen once. This rearrangement joins TRBV7-2 to TRBJ1-2, with 7 positions matching TRBD1. Sequencing was carried out using peripheral blood. The receptor was derived from a woman in her seventies with COVID-19, enrolled during active disease. The CDR3 loop reads CASSTLQGRNYGYTF. The DNA of the CDR3 is TGTGCCAGCAGCACTCTACAGGGGAGGAACTATGGCTACACCTTC.